This T cell receptor beta chain stems from a study of T-cell memory formation after mild COVID-19. The 5'RACE method, run with constant-segment primers, produced TCR alpha and TCR beta cDNA libraries (carrying sample barcodes and UMIs). TCRdb reprocessed the 5' RACE reads with MiXCR, giving one entry per CDR3 protein. This sample has roughly 200,000 distinct CDR3 sequences, with around a fifth found just once. Sample: PBMCs or a T cell subset sorted from them (not recorded which). The source is an adult woman who had mild COVID-19 (a few samples of this study predate the infection). Cell type and time point are not known.

DNA for the CDR3: TGTGCCAGCAGCTTCGGCGAGGGGGGAGGCGTCCACAATGAGCAGTTCTTC. It encodes CASSFGEGGGVHNEQFF. The J gene is TRBJ2-1, the V gene TRBV7-6; D is tentatively TRBD1 or TRBD2 (6 bases each). The CDR3 spans 17 residues. The germline V gene has CDR1 SGHVS and CDR2 FNYEAQ. V shed 3 bases and J shed 5 bases, with 20 bases lying between them.